This T cell receptor beta chain was observed in a study of T cell responses to AZD1222 COVID-19 vaccine. TCRdb keeps only in-frame clones here, not all; method: immunoSEQ multiplex PCR. The sample yields 120,000 or so clones, around 92% seen once. Study-wide results and limits: Sampling captured repertoires only after the peak T cell response. Among AZD1222 vaccinees, only 5 to 7 were seropositive at baseline.

In regard to this clone: Its target is not known.

Germline CDR1 and CDR2: SGHAT and FQNNGV. The CDR3 extends over 13 amino acids. Trimming took off 4 bases at V and 9 bases at J, with 10 bases between the two ends. The chain recombines TRBV11-2 with TRBJ1-6; possibly TRBD1 for D (6 bases). The input for sequencing was peripheral blood, taken on day 0 of AZD1222 vaccination. This TCR derives from an adult in good health. Here the CDR3 reads CASSSTGFSPLHF. CDR3 nucleotide sequence: TGTGCCAGCAGCTCTACAGGGTTTTCACCCCTCCACTTT.